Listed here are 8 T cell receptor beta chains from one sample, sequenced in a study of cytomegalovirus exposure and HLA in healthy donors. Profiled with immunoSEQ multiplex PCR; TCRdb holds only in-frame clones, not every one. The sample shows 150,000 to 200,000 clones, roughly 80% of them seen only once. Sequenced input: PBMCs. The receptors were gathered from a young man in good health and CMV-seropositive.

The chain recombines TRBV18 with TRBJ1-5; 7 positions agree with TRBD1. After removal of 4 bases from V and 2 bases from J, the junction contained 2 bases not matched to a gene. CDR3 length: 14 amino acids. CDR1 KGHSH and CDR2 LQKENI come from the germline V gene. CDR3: CASSLDRGNQPQHF. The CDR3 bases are TGTGCCAGCTCACTAGACAGGGGCAATCAGCCCCAGCATTTT.

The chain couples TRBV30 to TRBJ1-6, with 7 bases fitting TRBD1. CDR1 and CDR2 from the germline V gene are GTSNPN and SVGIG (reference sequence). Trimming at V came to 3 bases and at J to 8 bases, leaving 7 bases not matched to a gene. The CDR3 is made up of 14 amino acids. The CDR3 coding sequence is TGTGCCTGGAGCTCCGGGACAGCCGATTCACCCCTCCACTTT. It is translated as CAWSSGTADSPLHF.

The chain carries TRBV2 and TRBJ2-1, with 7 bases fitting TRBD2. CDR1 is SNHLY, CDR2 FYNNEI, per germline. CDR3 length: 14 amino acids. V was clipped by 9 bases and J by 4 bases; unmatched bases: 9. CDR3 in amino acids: CASLASSGYNEQFF. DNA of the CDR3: TGTGCCAGTTTGGCGTCTAGCGGTTACAATGAGCAGTTCTTC.

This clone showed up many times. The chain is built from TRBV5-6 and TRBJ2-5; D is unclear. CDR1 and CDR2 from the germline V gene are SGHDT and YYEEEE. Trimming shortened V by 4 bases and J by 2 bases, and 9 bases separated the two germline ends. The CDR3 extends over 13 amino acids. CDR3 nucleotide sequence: TGTGCCAGCAGCCCGGTCCGTCAAGAGACCCAGTACTTC. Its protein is CASSPVRQETQYF.

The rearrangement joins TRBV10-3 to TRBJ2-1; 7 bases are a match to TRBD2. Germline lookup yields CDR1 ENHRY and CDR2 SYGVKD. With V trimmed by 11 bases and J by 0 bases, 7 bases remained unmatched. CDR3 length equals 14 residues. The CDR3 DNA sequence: TGTGCCGGGGGGGAGGCTAGCTCCTACAATGAGCAGTTCTTC. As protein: CAGGEASSYNEQFF.

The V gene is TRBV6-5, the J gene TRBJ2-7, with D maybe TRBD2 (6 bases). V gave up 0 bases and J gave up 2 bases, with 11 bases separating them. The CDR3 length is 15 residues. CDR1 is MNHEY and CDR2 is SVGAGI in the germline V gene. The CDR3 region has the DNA TGTGCCAGCAGTTACTCTTCCGGAGGGGCCTACGAGCAGTACTTC. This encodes CASSYSSGGAYEQYF.

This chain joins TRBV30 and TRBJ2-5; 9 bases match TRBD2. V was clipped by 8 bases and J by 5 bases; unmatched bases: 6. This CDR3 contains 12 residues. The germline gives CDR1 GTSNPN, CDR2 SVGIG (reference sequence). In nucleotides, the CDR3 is TGTGCCATAGCGGGAGCTTGGGAGACCCAGTACTTC. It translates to CAIAGAWETQYF.

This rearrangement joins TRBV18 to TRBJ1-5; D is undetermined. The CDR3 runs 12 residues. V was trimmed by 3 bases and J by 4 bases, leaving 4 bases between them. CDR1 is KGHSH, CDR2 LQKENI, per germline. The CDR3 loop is CASSPSNQPQHF. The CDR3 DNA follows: TGTGCCAGCTCACCCTCTAATCAGCCCCAGCATTTT. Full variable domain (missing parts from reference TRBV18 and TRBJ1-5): NAGVMQNPRHLVRRRGQEARLRCSPMKGHSHVYWYRQLPEEGLKFMVYLQKENIIDESGMPKERFSAEFPKEGPSILRIQQVVRGDSAAYFCASSPSNQPQHFGDGTRLSIL.